This T cell receptor beta chain is drawn from a study of shared clonotypes between healthy human individuals. Genomic DNA (from each subset) was split evenly across several immunoSEQ plates. Using immunoSEQ multiplex PCR, the repertoire was profiled, and TCRdb retains in-frame clones only, with some absent. The table has some 1 million clones, about three quarters seen once; the top ten hold roughly 1.4%. The CDR3 consists of 16 residues. In germline, CDR1 is ENHRY, CDR2 SYGVKD. Trimming removed 6 bases from V and 4 bases from J; junction bases left unmatched: 11. The sequence came from a man younger than 35 in good health. The chain recombines TRBV10-3 with TRBJ2-3, with 9 bases matching TRBD2. Input material: memory CD4+ T cells sorted from blood. Subset reported: CD45RA-negative fraction. DNA of the CDR3: TGTGCCATCAGACCCTCTGGGCTAGCGGGGTCAGATACGCAGTATTTT. Amino acid sequence: CAIRPSGLAGSDTQYF.